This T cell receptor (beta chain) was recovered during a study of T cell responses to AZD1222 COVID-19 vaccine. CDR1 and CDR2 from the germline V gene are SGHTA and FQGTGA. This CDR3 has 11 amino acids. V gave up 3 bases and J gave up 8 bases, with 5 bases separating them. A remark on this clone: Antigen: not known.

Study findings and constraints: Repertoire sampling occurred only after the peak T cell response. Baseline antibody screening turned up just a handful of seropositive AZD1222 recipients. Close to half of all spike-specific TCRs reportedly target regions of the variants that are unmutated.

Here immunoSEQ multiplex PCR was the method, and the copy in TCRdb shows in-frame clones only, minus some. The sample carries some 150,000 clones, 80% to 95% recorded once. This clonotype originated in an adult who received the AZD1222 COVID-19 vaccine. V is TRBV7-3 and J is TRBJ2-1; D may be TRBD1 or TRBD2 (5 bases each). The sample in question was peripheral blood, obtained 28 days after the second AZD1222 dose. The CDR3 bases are TGTGCCAGCAGCTTGGGGGATGAGCAGTTCTTC. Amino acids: CASSLGDEQFF.